Following are 19 T cell receptor beta chains from one sample sequenced in a study of monozygotic twins with inflammatory bowel disease. TCRdb re-called the 5' RACE reads and catalogs CDR3 proteins one per entry, DNA excluded. Its listing shows roughly 150,000 distinct CDR3 sequences. The sequencing input was blood. Every receptor here comes from a human donor with ulcerative colitis or Crohn's disease, or a healthy co-twin of an affected twin (not recorded which).

The chain recombines TRBV10-2 with TRBJ1-1; TCRdb outputs TRBD1, but without DNA this stays unchecked. Germline values: CDR1 WSHSY, CDR2 SAAADI. This CDR3 comprises 13 residues. CDR3 region: CASSRTGFSEAFF.

The chain's CDR3 is CSVEMERDYEQYF. The chain combines TRBV29-1 with TRBJ2-7; TCRdb proposes TRBD2, but this gene call is untestable without DNA. The germline V gene has CDR1 SQVTM and CDR2 ANQGSEA. The CDR3 spans 13 residues.

The chain couples TRBV7-2 to TRBJ2-3; TCRdb indicates TRBD2, and absent DNA this call remains unverified. The CDR3 sequence is 16 residues long. The V gene's germline CDR1 is SGHTA and CDR2 FQGNSA. CDR3 amino acids: CASSSQAGEFPDTQYF.

The chain links TRBV11-2 to TRBJ2-4; checking the TCRdb D call of TRBD1 is not possible without DNA. CDR1 and CDR2 from the germline V gene are SGHAT and FQNNGV. The CDR3 has 16 residues. The CDR3 spells CASSFTGNRAKNIQYF.

The chain carries TRBV7-2 and TRBJ1-3. The germline CDR1 and CDR2 sequences are SGHTA and FQGNSA. This CDR3 is built from 11 residues. CDR3 loop: CASSSGNTIYF. The whole variable domain, filled in from reference TRBV7-2 and TRBJ1-3, reads GAGVSQSPSNKVTEKGKDVELRCDPISGHTALYWYRQSLGQGLEFLIYFQGNSAPDKSGLPSDRFSAERTGGSVSTLTIQRTQQEDSAVYLCASSSGNTIYFGEGSWLTVV.

The rearrangement links TRBV4-2 to TRBJ1-1; the D call of TRBD1 rests on TCRdb alone, since no DNA is present to check it. This CDR3 region has 17 residues. The germline gives CDR1 LGHNA, CDR2 YNFKEQ. CDR3 amino acids: CASSQDLGTGSNTEAFF.

This rearrangement joins TRBV4-2 to TRBJ2-6; the TRBD1 assignment by TCRdb is unverifiable without DNA. This CDR3 spans 19 amino acids. Germline V gene data show CDR1 as LGHNA and CDR2 as YNFKEQ. The CDR3 is CASTPIPGQGIAGANVLTF.

V usage is TRBV7-2 and J usage is TRBJ1-4; as DNA is missing, the TRBD1 call by TCRdb cannot be tested. This CDR3 contains 16 residues. From germline, CDR1 is SGHTA and CDR2 FQGNSA. Here the CDR3 reads CASSPGQGPTNEKLFF. Together with reference TRBV7-2 and TRBJ1-4, the CDR3 gives the full variable domain: GAGVSQSPSNKVTEKGKDVELRCDPISGHTALYWYRQSLGQGLEFLIYFQGNSAPDKSGLPSDRFSAERTGGSVSTLTIQRTQQEDSAVYLCASSPGQGPTNEKLFFGSGTQLSVL.

The chain uses TRBV28 and TRBJ1-4; the D call from TCRdb, TRBD1, cannot be confirmed without DNA. Germline V gene lookup returns CDR1 MDHEN and CDR2 SYDVKM. CDR3 size: 15 residues. The chain's CDR3 is CASSSTGTGRENLFF.

The V call is TRBV24-1, the J call TRBJ2-1. Germline-derived CDR1 and CDR2 are KGHDR and SFDVKD. This CDR3 contains 14 residues. The CDR3 spells CATSDEIRDNEQFF.

The V gene is TRBV24-1, the J gene TRBJ2-7; absent DNA, TCRdb's TRBD1 call cannot be checked. The germline V gene encodes CDR1 KGHDR and CDR2 SFDVKD. The CDR3 is made up of 13 amino acids. CDR3 sequence reads: CATSGDRDYEQYF.

This chain uses TRBV28 with TRBJ1-1. Germline V gene data show CDR1 as MDHEN and CDR2 as SYDVKM. The CDR3 is made up of 15 amino acids. CDR3 residues: CASSSPAAMNTEAFF. The variable domain in full, with the rest retrieved from reference TRBV28 and TRBJ1-1, is DVKVTQSSRYLVKRTGEKVFLECVQDMDHENMFWYRQDPGLGLRLIYFSYDVKMKEKGDIPEGYSVSREKKERFSLILESASTNQTSMYLCASSSPAAMNTEAFFGQGTRLTVV.

The chain combines TRBV6-2 or TRBV6-3 with TRBJ2-5; as DNA is missing, the TRBD1 call by TCRdb cannot be tested. Germline-derived CDR1 and CDR2 are MNHEY and SVGEGT. This CDR3 contains 13 residues. CDR3 sequence: CASSPPGSKTQYF.

This chain joins TRBV28 and TRBJ2-5; TCRdb proposes TRBD1, but this gene call is untestable without DNA. This CDR3 spans 13 amino acids. CDR1 is MDHEN, CDR2 SYDVKM, per germline. The chain's CDR3 is CASRRPPGETQYF.

V gene TRBV5-6 combines with J gene TRBJ2-7; the TRBD1 assignment by TCRdb is unverifiable without DNA. The CDR3 is 15 residues long. CDR1 SGHDT and CDR2 YYEEEE come from the germline V gene. The CDR3 sequence is CASRRSQGGSYEQYF.

V and J are TRBV6-1 and TRBJ1-1; with no DNA, the TCRdb D assignment of TRBD1 cannot be verified. The CDR3 contains 16 residues. Germline V gives CDR1 MNHNS, CDR2 SASEGT. The CDR3 sequence is CASRPGTGGSWTEAFF.

The chain combines TRBV5-1 with TRBJ1-4; TCRdb lists TRBD1, though no DNA is available to test this call. The CDR3 totals 15 residues. Germline-derived CDR1 and CDR2 are SGHRS and YFSETQ. The CDR3 here is CASSSGTGANEKLFF.

This chain joins TRBV29-1 and TRBJ2-3; TCRdb's D call of TRBD2 is untestable without DNA. From germline, CDR1 is SQVTM and CDR2 ANQGSEA. The CDR3 is 14 amino acids. CDR3 in amino acids: CSTGLAGAGDTQYF.

The V call is TRBV7-2, the J call TRBJ2-1; the D call of TRBD1 rests on TCRdb alone, since no DNA is present to check it. Germline V gene lookup returns CDR1 SGHTA and CDR2 FQGNSA. This CDR3 is built from 14 residues. CDR3 loop: CASSFRTGPGEQFF.